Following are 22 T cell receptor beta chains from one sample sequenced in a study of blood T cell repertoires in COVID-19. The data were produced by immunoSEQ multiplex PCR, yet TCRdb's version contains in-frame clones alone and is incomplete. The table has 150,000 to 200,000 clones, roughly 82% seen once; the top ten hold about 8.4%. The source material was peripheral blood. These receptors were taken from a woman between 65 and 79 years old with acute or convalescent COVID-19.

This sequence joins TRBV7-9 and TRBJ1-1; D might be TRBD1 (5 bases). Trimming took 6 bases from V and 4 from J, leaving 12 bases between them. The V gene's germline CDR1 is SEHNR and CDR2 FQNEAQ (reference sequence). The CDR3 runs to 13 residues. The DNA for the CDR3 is TGTGCCAGCAGGGCCAGGGATGCCACTGAAGCTTTCTTT. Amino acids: CASRARDATEAFF.

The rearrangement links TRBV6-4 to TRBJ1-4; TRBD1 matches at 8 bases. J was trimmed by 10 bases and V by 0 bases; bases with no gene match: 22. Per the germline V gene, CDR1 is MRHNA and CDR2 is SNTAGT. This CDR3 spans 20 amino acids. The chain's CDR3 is CASSDSILHRGDQGAGKLFF. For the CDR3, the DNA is TGTGCCAGCAGTGACTCGATTTTGCACAGGGGGGATCAAGGGGCGGGAAAACTGTTTTTT.

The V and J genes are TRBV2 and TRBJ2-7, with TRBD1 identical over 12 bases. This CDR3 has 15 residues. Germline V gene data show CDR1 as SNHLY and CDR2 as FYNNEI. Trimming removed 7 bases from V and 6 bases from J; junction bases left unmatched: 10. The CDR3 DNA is TGTGCCAGCAATACCCAGGGACAGGGGGCGGGCGAGCAGTACTTC. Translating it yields CASNTQGQGAGEQYF.

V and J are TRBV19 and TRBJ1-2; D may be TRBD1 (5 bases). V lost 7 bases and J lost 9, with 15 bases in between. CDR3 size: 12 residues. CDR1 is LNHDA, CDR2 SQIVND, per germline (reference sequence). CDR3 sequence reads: CASTPAQGRYTF. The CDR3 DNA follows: TGTGCCAGTACCCCCGCGCAGGGCCGCTACACCTTC.

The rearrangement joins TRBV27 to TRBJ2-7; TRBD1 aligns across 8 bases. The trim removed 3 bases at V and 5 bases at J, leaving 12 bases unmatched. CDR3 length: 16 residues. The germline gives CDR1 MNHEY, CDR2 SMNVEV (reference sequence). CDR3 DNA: TGTGCCAGCAGTTTCAACCCCGGACAGGGCCCGCACGAGCAGTACTTC. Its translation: CASSFNPGQGPHEQYF.

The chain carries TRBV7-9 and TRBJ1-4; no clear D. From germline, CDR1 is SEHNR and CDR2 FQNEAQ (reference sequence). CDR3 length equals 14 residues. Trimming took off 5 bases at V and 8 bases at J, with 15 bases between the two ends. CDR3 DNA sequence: TGTGCCAGCAGCAACGGGGTCCAAGGGGAAAAACTGTTTTTT. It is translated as CASSNGVQGEKLFF. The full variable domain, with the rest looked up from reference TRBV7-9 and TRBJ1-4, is DTGVSQNPRHKITKRGQNVTFRCDPISEHNRLYWYRQTLGQGPEFLTYFQNEAQLEKSRLLSDRFSAERPKGSFSTLEIQRTEQGDSAMYLCASSNGVQGEKLFFGSGTQLSVL.

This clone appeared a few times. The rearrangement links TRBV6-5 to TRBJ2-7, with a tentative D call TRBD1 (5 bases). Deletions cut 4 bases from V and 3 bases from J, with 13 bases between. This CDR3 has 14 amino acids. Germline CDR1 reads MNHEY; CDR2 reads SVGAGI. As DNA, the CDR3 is TGTGCCAGCAGTTCCGGGCAGGGTTTCTACGAGCAGTACTTC. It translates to CASSSGQGFYEQYF.

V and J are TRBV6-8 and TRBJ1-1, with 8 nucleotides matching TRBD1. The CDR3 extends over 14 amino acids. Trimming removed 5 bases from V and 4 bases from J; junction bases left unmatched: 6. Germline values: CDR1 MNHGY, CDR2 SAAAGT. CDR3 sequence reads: CASSPGQASTEAFF. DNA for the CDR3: TGTGCCAGCAGTCCGGGACAGGCGAGCACTGAAGCTTTCTTT.

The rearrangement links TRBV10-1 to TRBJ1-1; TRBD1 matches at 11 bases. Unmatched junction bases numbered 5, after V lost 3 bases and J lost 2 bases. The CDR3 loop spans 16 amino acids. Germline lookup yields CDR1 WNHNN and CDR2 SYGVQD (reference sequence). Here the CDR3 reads CASSDRTGGGNTEAFF. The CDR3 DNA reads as TGCGCCAGCAGTGACCGGACAGGGGGCGGAAACACTGAAGCTTTCTTT.

CDR3 DNA sequence: TGTGCCAGCAGCGTAGTCATCTCTCACATGAACACTGAAGCTTTCTTT. Its translation is CASSVVISHMNTEAFF. This rearrangement joins TRBV9 to TRBJ1-1; unclear D gene. The CDR3 loop spans 16 amino acids. The germline CDR1 and CDR2 sequences are SGDLS and YYNGEE. Trimming removed 0 bases from V and 0 bases from J, with 12 bases in between.

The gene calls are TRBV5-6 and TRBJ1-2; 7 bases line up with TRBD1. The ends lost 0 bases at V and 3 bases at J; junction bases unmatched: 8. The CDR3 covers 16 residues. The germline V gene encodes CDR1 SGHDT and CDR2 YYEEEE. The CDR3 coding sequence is TGTGCCAGCAGCTTGGTCTTTAGGGGGCGTCACTATGGCTACACCTTC. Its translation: CASSLVFRGRHYGYTF.

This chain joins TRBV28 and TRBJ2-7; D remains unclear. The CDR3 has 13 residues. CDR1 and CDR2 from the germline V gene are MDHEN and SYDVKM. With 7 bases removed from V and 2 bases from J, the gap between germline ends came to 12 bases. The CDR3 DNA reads TGTGCCAGCACCTCTCTACCGGCCTACGAGCAGTACTTC. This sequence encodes CASTSLPAYEQYF.

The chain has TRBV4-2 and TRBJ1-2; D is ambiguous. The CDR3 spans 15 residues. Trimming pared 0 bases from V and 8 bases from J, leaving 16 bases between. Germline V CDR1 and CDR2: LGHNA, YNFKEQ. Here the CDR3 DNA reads TGTGCCAGCAGCCAAGAAGATAGCCAGCAAAAAGGCTACACCTTC. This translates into CASSQEDSQQKGYTF.

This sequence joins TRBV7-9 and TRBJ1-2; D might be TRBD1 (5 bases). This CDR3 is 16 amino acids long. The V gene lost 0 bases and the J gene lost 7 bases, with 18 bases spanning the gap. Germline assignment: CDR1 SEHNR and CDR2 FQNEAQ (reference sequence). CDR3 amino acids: CASSLAWKDKRGGYTF. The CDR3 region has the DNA TGTGCCAGCAGCTTAGCGTGGAAGGACAAGCGTGGTGGCTACACCTTC.

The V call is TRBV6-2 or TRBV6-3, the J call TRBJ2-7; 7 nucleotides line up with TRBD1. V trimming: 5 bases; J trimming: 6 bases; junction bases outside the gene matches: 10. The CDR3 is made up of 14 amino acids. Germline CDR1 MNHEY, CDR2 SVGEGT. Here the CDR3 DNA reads TGTGCCAGCAGTCCCCTACAGGGGATAGGCGAGCAGTACTTC. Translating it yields CASSPLQGIGEQYF.

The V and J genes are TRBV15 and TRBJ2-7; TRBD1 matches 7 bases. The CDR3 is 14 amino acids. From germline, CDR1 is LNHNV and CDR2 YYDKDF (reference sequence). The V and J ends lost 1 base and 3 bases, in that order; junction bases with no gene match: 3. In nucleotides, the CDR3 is TGTGCCACCAGCAGAGCCGGGACAGTCTACGAGCAGTACTTC. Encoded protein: CATSRAGTVYEQYF.

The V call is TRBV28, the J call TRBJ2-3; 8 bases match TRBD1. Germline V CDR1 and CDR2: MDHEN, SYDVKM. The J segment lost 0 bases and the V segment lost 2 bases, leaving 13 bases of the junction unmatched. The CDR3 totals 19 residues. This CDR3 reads CASSLVASPGQASTDTQYF. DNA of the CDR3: TGTGCCAGCAGTTTAGTGGCGTCCCCGGGACAGGCCAGCACAGATACGCAGTATTTT.

The CDR3 protein is CASSLARASYNEQFF. CDR3 DNA: TGTGCCAGCAGCTTGGCAAGAGCCTCCTACAATGAGCAGTTCTTC. This chain connects TRBV5-5 to TRBJ2-1; D is unresolved. Germline lookup yields CDR1 SGHKS and CDR2 YYEKEE (reference sequence). Trimming took off 0 bases at V and 0 bases at J, with 7 bases between the two ends. There are 15 residues in the CDR3.

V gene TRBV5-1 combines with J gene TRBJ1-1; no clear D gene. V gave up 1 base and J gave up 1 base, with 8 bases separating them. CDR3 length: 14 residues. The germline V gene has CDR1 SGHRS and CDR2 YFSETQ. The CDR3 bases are TGCGCCAGCAGCTTGATGGCAGGGAACACTGAAGCTTTCTTT. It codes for CASSLMAGNTEAFF.

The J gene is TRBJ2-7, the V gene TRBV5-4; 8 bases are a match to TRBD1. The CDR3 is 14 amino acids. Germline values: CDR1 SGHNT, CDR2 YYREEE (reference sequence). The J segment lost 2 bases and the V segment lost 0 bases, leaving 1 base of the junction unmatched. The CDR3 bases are TGTGCCAGCAGCTTGGGACAGGGGCCCTACGAGCAGTACTTC. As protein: CASSLGQGPYEQYF.

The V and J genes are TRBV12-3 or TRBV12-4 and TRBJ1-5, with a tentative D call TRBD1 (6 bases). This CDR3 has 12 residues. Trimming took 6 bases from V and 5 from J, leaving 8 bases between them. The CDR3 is CASSGQYQPQHF. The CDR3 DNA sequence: TGTGCCAGCAGCGGACAGTATCAGCCCCAGCATTTT.

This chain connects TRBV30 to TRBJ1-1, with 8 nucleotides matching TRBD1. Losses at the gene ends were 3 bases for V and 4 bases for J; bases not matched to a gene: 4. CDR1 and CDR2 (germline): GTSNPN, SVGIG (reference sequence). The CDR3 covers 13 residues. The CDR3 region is CAWRSTGATEAFF. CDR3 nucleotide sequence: TGTGCCTGGAGATCGACAGGGGCCACTGAAGCTTTCTTT.